This T cell receptor (beta chain) was sequenced in a study of patients and donors after allogeneic stem cell transplantation. The CDR3 is 14 amino acids. V gave up 4 bases and J gave up 0 bases, with 11 bases separating them. Per the germline V gene, CDR1 is SGHRS and CDR2 is YFSETQ. TCRdb re-called the RT-PCR reads through MiXCR, storing one row per CDR3 protein. The profile covers 25,000 to 30,000 distinct CDR3 sequences, with roughly 8% appearing a single time and roughly 50% taken by the ten largest. This clonotype was recorded a few times. This chain uses TRBV5-1 with TRBJ2-7, with D hard to call. The sequenced sample was blood, either unsorted or a sorted T cell fraction (not recorded which). The TCR originated in a human donor who was either an allogeneic HSCT recipient or a stem cell or donor lymphocyte infusion donor (not recorded which). It is not recorded whose cells these are; they may come from a transplant donor. The CDR3 DNA follows: TGCGCCAGCAGCCCCTCCGGTCCCTCCTACGAGCAGTACTTC. It specifies CASSPSGPSYEQYF.